The 15 T cell receptor beta chains below come from one sample, sequenced in a study of cytomegalovirus exposure and HLA in healthy donors. PCR involved 60 Vbeta and 13 Jbeta primers. Profiling relied on immunoSEQ multiplex PCR, and the TCRdb table lists in-frame clones only, not all of them. The sample yields 150,000 to 200,000 clones, 81% seen once. Sequencing was done on a sample of PBMCs. Receptors originate from a man younger than 35 in good health and CMV-seronegative.

This clone has only one observation. The chain combines TRBV10-3 with TRBJ2-5, with 8 bases lining up with TRBD2. CDR1 is ENHRY, CDR2 SYGVKD, per germline. Germline trimming cut 0 bases from V and 3 bases from J; bases unmatched to any gene: 6. The CDR3 runs 16 residues. CDR3 bases: TGTGCCATCAGTGAGTCGAACGGGGGGGACAAAGAGACCCAGTACTTC. It specifies CAISESNGGDKETQYF.

The CDR3 nucleotides read TGTGCCAGCTCACCACCACTCGGGAACTACGAGCAGTACTTC. Protein sequence: CASSPPLGNYEQYF. The V call is TRBV18, the J call TRBJ2-7; possible D gene TRBD2, 5 bases. The germline V gene encodes CDR1 KGHSH and CDR2 LQKENI. Trimming took 0 bases from V and 3 from J, leaving 9 bases between them. CDR3 size: 14 residues.

The sample holds one count of this clone. The V and J genes are TRBV19 and TRBJ1-5; 10 bases match TRBD1. This CDR3 contains 16 residues. V lost 4 bases and J lost 7; bases outside the gene matches: 10. Per germline, CDR1 LNHDA and CDR2 SQIVND (reference sequence). CDR3 DNA: TGTGCCAGTAGTACCCGCCGTGTGACAGGGGGCCAGCCCCAGCATTTT. Its translation: CASSTRRVTGGQPQHF.

V usage is TRBV18 and J usage is TRBJ1-5, with 9 bases matching TRBD1. There are 15 residues in the CDR3. Trimming at V came to 6 bases and at J to 3 bases, leaving 6 bases not matched to a gene. CDR1 and CDR2 from the germline V gene are KGHSH and LQKENI. CDR3 nucleotide sequence: TGTGCCAGCTCCCTGGGACAGGGCACCAATCAGCCCCAGCATTTT. Amino acid sequence: CASSLGQGTNQPQHF. Using reference TRBV18 and TRBJ1-5 for the parts outside the CDR3, the full variable domain is NAGVMQNPRHLVRRRGQEARLRCSPMKGHSHVYWYRQLPEEGLKFMVYLQKENIIDESGMPKERFSAEFPKEGPSILRIQQVVRGDSAAYFCASSLGQGTNQPQHFGDGTRLSIL.

The sample holds one count of this clone. The sample holds other DNA sequences that translate to the same CDR3. The CDR3, as DNA: TGCAGCGGGGGACAGGGGAGATACGAGCAGTACTTC. It yields the protein CSGGQGRYEQYF. This chain joins TRBV29-1 and TRBJ2-7, with 10 bases that match TRBD1. V trimming: 7 bases; J trimming: 4 bases; junction bases outside the gene matches: 4. Germline V CDR1 and CDR2: SQVTM, ANQGSEA. The CDR3 consists of 12 residues.

The V gene is TRBV19, the J gene TRBJ2-1, with TRBD2 matching over 13 bases. Looked up from germline, CDR1 is LNHDA and CDR2 is SQIVND (reference sequence). CDR3 length equals 14 residues. The V gene end was trimmed by 6 bases and the J gene end by 9 bases; junction bases not matched to a gene: 5. CDR3 DNA: TGTGCCAGTAGAGAACTAGCGGGAGGGGGTGAGCAGTTCTTC. It encodes CASRELAGGGEQFF.

The chain is built from TRBV7-9 and TRBJ2-1; unclear D gene. This CDR3 region has 15 residues. Deletions cut 1 base from V and 0 bases from J, with 7 bases between. The V gene's germline CDR1 is SEHNR and CDR2 FQNEAQ (reference sequence). The CDR3 nucleotides read TGTGCCAGCAGCTTAGACAGTCCCTCCTACAATGAGCAGTTCTTC. Its translation is CASSLDSPSYNEQFF.

V and J are TRBV30 and TRBJ2-5, with TRBD1 as a possible D gene (6 bases). This CDR3 has 13 residues. Trimming shortened V by 1 base and J by 1 base, and 7 bases separated the two germline ends. Per germline, CDR1 GTSNPN and CDR2 SVGIG (reference sequence). Written as DNA, the CDR3 is TGTGCCTGGAGTGAGGGGGTCCAAGAGACCCAGTACTTC. Translated: CAWSEGVQETQYF.

V gene TRBV9 combines with J gene TRBJ1-5, with TRBD1 matching over 9 bases. The J segment lost 6 bases and the V segment lost 2 bases, leaving 3 bases of the junction unmatched. Germline V gene sequence: CDR1 SGDLS, CDR2 YYNGEE. The CDR3 runs to 14 residues. CDR3 residues: CASSVGQGSQPQHF. The DNA of the CDR3 is TGTGCCAGCAGCGTGGGACAGGGAAGTCAGCCCCAGCATTTT.

V is TRBV13 and J is TRBJ2-7, with 10 bases matching TRBD1. V lost 4 bases to trimming and J lost 4 bases; unmatched junction nucleotides: 10. CDR1 and CDR2 (germline): PRHDT, FYEKMQ (reference sequence). CDR3 size: 16 residues. The CDR3 DNA reads as TGTGCCAGCAGCTCTAACCGGGACAGGGGAGAATACGAGCAGTACTTC. This sequence encodes CASSSNRDRGEYEQYF.

The chain employs TRBV7-2 and TRBJ2-7; TRBD1 matches at 12 bases. The CDR3 length is 15 residues. Germline V CDR1 and CDR2: SGHTA, FQGNSA. The ends lost 5 bases at V and 6 bases at J; junction bases unmatched: 8. DNA for the CDR3: TGTGCCAGCAGCGTCATGGGACAGGGGGCTTCCGAGCAGTACTTC. Translation: CASSVMGQGASEQYF.

The chain has TRBV5-1 and TRBJ1-1, with 9 positions matching TRBD1. Trimming at V came to 4 bases and at J to 4 bases, leaving 5 bases not matched to a gene. CDR1 SGHRS and CDR2 YFSETQ come from the germline V gene. There are 14 residues in the CDR3. Here the CDR3 reads CASSEGQGITEAFF. The CDR3 DNA sequence: TGCGCCAGCAGCGAGGGACAGGGAATCACTGAAGCTTTCTTT.

The chain carries TRBV5-4 and TRBJ2-3, with TRBD2 identical over 15 bases. Germline values: CDR1 SGHNT, CDR2 YYREEE (reference sequence). V was pared by 3 bases and J by 4 bases, with 0 bases of the junction left unmatched. This CDR3 spans 15 amino acids. The CDR3 reads CASSWTSGGADTQYF. CDR3 nucleotide sequence: TGTGCCAGCAGCTGGACTAGCGGGGGGGCAGATACGCAGTATTTT.

The sample holds a few counts of this clone. The chain combines TRBV9 with TRBJ2-3, with 7 bases lining up with TRBD1. The CDR3 length is 14 residues. The V gene's germline CDR1 is SGDLS and CDR2 YYNGEE. With V trimmed by 4 bases and J by 2 bases, 4 bases remained unmatched. The CDR3 DNA follows: TGTGCCAGCAGCCTGACAGGGCACACAGATACGCAGTATTTT. It is translated as CASSLTGHTDTQYF.

This chain links TRBV6-5 with TRBJ2-2; D gene ambiguous. V was cut by 5 bases and J by 5 bases, with 12 bases left in between. This CDR3 contains 14 residues. CDR1 is MNHEY, CDR2 SVGAGI, per germline. The CDR3: CASSKTRSTGELFF. The CDR3 DNA is TGTGCCAGCAGTAAAACGAGGAGTACCGGGGAGCTGTTTTTT.